The entry below gives a single TCR beta chain sequence along with its context. The CDR3 contains 15 residues. Trimming cost V 5 bases and J 7 bases; bases outside gene matches: 13. Germline V CDR1 and CDR2: SGHVS, FQNEAQ. The data derive from a study of control samples from healthy donors and cancer patients. Data came from immunoSEQ multiplex PCR; TCRdb stores just in-frame clones and leaves some out. This sample has around 170,000 clones, with 92% found just once. The chain links TRBV7-8 to TRBJ2-5; 7 bases line up with TRBD1. The sequence was obtained from a woman in her twenties or thirties in good health. The specimen sequenced was blood. The CDR3 DNA follows: TGTGCCAGCAGCATAACGGGACAGCCCGGAGGGACCCAGTACTTC. Protein: CASSITGQPGGTQYF.